This T cell receptor (beta chain) emerged from a study of blood T cell repertoires in COVID-19. In the source study's methods: Nucleated cell counts were estimated from reference gene primer amplification. Sequencing was performed with immunoSEQ multiplex PCR; in TCRdb, only in-frame clones are kept and a portion is missing. The V and J calls and clone size were taken over from that table, and D and trimming were inferred from the DNA. The sample shows 150,000 to 200,000 clones, about 80% of them seen only once. The receptor comes from a woman aged 60 to 75 with acute COVID-19. Input material: PBMCs or T cells enriched from blood (not recorded which).

CDR3 loop: CASSQGRQTGTTF. The CDR3 nucleotides read TGCGCCAGCAGCCAAGGGCGACAGACGGGCACCACCTTC. The gene calls are TRBV4-3 and TRBJ1-2; D may be TRBD1 (5 bases). The V gene lost 1 base and the J gene lost 13 bases, with 16 bases spanning the gap. CDR1 and CDR2 from the germline V gene are LGHNA and YSLEER. The CDR3 covers 13 residues.